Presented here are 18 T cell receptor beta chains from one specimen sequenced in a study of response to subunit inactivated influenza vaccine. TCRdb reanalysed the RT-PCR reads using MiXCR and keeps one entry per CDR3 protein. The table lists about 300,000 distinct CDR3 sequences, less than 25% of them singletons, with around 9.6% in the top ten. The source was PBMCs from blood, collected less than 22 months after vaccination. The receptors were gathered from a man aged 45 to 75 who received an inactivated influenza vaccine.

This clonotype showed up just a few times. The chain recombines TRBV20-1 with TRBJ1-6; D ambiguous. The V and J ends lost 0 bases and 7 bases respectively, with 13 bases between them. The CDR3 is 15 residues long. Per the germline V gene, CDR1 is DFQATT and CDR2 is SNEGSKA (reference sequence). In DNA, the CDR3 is TGCAGTGCTAGAGAAGGTGGGCAGAGGAATTCACCCCTCCACTTT. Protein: CSAREGGQRNSPLHF.

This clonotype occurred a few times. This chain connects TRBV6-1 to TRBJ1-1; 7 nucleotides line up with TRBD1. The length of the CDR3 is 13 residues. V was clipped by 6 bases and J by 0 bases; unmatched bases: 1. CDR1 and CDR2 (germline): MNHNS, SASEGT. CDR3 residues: CASRTGMNTEAFF. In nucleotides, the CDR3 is TGTGCCAGCAGGACAGGGATGAACACTGAAGCTTTCTTT.

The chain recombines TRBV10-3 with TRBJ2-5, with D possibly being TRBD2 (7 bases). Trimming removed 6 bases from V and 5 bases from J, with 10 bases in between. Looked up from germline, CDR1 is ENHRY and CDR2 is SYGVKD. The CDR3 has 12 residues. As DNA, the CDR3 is TGTGCCATCAGCAGGGGAGGGGAGACCCAGTACTTC. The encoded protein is CAISRGGETQYF.

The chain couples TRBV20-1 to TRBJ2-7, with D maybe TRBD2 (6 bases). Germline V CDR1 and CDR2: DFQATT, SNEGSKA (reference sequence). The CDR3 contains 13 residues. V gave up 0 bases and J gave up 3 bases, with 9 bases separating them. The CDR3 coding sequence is TGCAGTGCTAGAGACCCGACTAGCTACGAGCAGTACTTC. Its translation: CSARDPTSYEQYF.

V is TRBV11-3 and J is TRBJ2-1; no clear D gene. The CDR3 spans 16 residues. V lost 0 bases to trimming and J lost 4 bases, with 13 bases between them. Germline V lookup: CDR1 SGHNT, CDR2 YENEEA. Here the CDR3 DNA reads TGTGCCAGCAGCTTAGATATTGGGTCGAGTTACAATGAGCAGTTCTTC. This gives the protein CASSLDIGSSYNEQFF.

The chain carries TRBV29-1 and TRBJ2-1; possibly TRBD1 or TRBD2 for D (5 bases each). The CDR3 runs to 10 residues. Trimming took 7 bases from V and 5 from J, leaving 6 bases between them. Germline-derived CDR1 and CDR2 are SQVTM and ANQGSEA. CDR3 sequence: CSGGDNEQFF. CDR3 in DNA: TGCAGCGGAGGGGACAATGAGCAGTTCTTC.

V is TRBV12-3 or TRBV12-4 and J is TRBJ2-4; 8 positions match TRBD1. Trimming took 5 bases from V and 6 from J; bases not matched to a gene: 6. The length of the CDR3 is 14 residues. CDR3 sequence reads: CASSLRTGPNIQYF. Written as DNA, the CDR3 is TGTGCCAGCAGTCTCAGGACAGGGCCAAACATTCAGTACTTC.

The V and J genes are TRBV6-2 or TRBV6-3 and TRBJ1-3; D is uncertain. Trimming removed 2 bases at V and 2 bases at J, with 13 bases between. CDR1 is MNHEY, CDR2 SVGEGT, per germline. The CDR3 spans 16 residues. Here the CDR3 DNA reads TGTGCCAGCAGTTACATGTCGGACGCTACTGGAAACACCATATATTTT. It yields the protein CASSYMSDATGNTIYF.

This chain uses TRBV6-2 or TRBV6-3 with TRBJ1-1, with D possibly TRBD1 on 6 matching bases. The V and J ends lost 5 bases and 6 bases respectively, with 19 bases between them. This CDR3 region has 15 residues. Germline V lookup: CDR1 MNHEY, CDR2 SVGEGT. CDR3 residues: CASSNLSRQAPEAFF. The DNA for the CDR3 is TGTGCCAGCAGTAATCTCTCACGACAGGCCCCTGAAGCTTTCTTT.

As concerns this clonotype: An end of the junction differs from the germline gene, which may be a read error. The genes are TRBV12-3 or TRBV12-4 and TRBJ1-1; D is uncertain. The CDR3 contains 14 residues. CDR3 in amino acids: CASSLGMRATEASF. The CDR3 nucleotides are TGTGCCAGCAGTTTGGGGATGCGGGCCACTGAAGCTTCCTTT.

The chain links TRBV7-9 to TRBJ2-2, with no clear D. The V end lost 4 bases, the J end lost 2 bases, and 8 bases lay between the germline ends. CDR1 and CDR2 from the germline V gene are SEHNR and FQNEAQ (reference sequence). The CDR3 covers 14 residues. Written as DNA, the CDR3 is TGTGCCAGCAGCTACTACAGCAACACCGGGGAGCTGTTTTTT. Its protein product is CASSYYSNTGELFF.

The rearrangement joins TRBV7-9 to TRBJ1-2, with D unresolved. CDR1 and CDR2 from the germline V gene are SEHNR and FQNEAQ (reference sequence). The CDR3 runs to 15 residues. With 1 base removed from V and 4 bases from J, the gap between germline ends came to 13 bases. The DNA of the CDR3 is TGTGCCAGCAGCTTAGGGGCTCGAGGGTCCTATGGCTACACCTTC. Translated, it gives CASSLGARGSYGYTF.

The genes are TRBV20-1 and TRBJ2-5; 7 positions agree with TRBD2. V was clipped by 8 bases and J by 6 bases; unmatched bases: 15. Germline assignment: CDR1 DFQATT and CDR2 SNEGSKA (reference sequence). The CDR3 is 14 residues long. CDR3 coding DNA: TGCAGTCCTCGGGGGGATATAGCGGTTAAGACCCAGTACTTC. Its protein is CSPRGDIAVKTQYF.

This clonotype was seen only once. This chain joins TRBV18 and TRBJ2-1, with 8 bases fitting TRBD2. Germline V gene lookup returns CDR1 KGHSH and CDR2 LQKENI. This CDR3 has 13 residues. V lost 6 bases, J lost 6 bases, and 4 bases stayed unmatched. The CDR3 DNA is TGTGCCAGCTCCGCGGGACTAGGCAATGAGCAGTTCTTC. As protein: CASSAGLGNEQFF. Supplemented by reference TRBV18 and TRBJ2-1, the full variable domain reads NAGVMQNPRHLVRRRGQEARLRCSPMKGHSHVYWYRQLPEEGLKFMVYLQKENIIDESGMPKERFSAEFPKEGPSILRIQQVVRGDSAAYFCASSAGLGNEQFFGPGTRLTVL.

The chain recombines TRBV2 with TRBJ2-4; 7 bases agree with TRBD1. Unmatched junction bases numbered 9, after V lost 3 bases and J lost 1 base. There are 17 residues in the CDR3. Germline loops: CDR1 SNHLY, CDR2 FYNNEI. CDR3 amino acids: CASSDHFRDSAKNIQYF. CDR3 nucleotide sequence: TGTGCCAGCAGTGATCACTTTCGGGACAGCGCCAAAAACATTCAGTACTTC.

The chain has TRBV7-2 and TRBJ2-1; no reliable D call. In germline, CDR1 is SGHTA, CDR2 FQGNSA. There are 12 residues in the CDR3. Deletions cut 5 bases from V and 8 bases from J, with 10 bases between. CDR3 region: CASSGPLHEQFF. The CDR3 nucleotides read TGTGCCAGCAGCGGCCCGCTCCATGAGCAGTTCTTC.

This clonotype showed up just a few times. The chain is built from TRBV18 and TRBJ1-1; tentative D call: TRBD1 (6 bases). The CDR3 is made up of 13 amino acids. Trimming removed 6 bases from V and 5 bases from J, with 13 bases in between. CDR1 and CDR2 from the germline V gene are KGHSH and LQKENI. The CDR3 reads CASSPAGQTEAFF. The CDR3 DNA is TGTGCCAGCTCGCCCGCCGGACAGACTGAAGCTTTCTTT.

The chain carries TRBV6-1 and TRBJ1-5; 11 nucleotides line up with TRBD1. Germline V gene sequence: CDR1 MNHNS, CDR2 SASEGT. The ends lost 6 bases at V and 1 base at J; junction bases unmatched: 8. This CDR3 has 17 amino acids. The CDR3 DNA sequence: TGTGCCAGCAGCAAGCACCGGGACAGGGGGAGCAATCAGCCCCAGCATTTT. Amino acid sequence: CASSKHRDRGSNQPQHF.